Below are 22 T cell receptor beta chains sequenced from a single sample in a study of vaccination effects on CD4 cells after COVID-19. Sequenced by immunoSEQ multiplex PCR; TCRdb stores in-frame clones only, minus some. This table has around 25,000 clones, 73% appearing once. For these receptors, no antigen is known. Subsequent to approximately 9 days of culture, CD4+ T cells were isolated. The sample here was CD4+ T cells from PBMCs cultured without peptide, taken before COVID-19 vaccination. The receptor set was obtained from a human donor who received a COVID-19 vaccine.

This clone was seen a handful of times. The V and J genes are TRBV28 and TRBJ1-5, with D perhaps TRBD1 (5 bases). Germline assignment: CDR1 MDHEN and CDR2 SYDVKM. Trimming stripped 4 bases from V and 5 bases from J, with 12 bases between. The CDR3 contains 14 residues. Written as DNA, the CDR3 is TGTGCCAGCAGTTGGGACGCCTGGTATCAGCCCCAGCATTTT. Translation: CASSWDAWYQPQHF.

This clone was observed a handful of times. The rearrangement uses TRBV10-3 and TRBJ2-6; no definite D call. Germline values: CDR1 ENHRY, CDR2 SYGVKD. This CDR3 comprises 15 residues. The V gene lost 8 bases and the J gene lost 0 bases, with 11 bases spanning the gap. The CDR3 is CAISALSSGANVLTF. CDR3 in DNA: TGTGCCATCTCCGCCCTTAGCTCTGGGGCCAACGTCCTGACTTTC.

With respect to this clone: A read error may produce the germline difference seen at one junction end. This rearrangement joins TRBV5-4 to TRBJ2-7; maybe TRBD2 (5 bases). The CDR3 totals 12 residues. The germline CDR1 and CDR2 sequences are SGHNT and YYREEE (reference sequence). In DNA form, the CDR3 reads TGTGCCAGCAGCTTGGCCTCAGCGGCCTCAACCTTC. Translating it yields CASSLASAASTF.

This chain uses TRBV7-2 with TRBJ1-1; TRBD1 matches 9 bases. V shed 1 base and J 5 bases; nucleotides not matched to a gene: 8. Per germline, CDR1 SGHTA and CDR2 FQGNSA. The CDR3 consists of 16 residues. CDR3 in amino acids: CASSLGTGARGTEAFF. In DNA form, the CDR3 reads TGTGCCAGCAGCTTAGGGACAGGGGCCCGAGGTACTGAAGCTTTCTTT. The complete variable domain, with remaining parts taken from reference TRBV7-2 and TRBJ1-1, reads GAGVSQSPSNKVTEKGKDVELRCDPISGHTALYWYRQSLGQGLEFLIYFQGNSAPDKSGLPSDRFSAERTGGSVSTLTIQRTQQEDSAVYLCASSLGTGARGTEAFFGQGTRLTVV.

The chain couples TRBV3-1 (or the pseudogene TRBV3-2) to TRBJ2-2; 7 bases line up with TRBD2. The CDR3 has 16 amino acids. Per germline, CDR1 LGHDT and CDR2 YNNKEL (reference sequence). The ends lost 1 base at V and 2 bases at J; junction bases unmatched: 4. In DNA form, the CDR3 reads TGTGCCAGCAGCCAAGTGCGCGGGGGTAACACCGGGGAGCTGTTTTTT. It is translated as CASSQVRGGNTGELFF.

The rearrangement uses TRBV5-4 and TRBJ2-2; tentatively, D is TRBD2 (6 bases). Germline loops: CDR1 SGHNT, CDR2 YYREEE (reference sequence). Trimming pared 0 bases from V and 6 bases from J, leaving 15 bases between. This CDR3 comprises 16 residues. The DNA of the CDR3 is TGTGCCAGCAGCTTGGCCGGGAATTGGGGGGCCGGGGAGCTGTTTTTT. Amino acid sequence: CASSLAGNWGAGELFF.

The CDR3 bases are TGTGCCACCCTAGGGACGGCCAATCAGCCCCAGCATTTT. This encodes CATLGTANQPQHF. The chain combines TRBV19 with TRBJ1-5, with a weak D call TRBD1 (5 bases). Trimming cost V 10 bases and J 3 bases, with 13 bases left between them. CDR1 and CDR2 (germline): LNHDA, SQIVND (reference sequence). The CDR3 length is 13 residues.

The DNA for the CDR3 is TGTGCCAGCAGTGACAGGGTGTCCTCCTACGAGCAGTACTTC. It translates to CASSDRVSSYEQYF. This rearrangement joins TRBV6-1 to TRBJ2-7; D is possibly TRBD1 (5 bases). This CDR3 contains 14 residues. Trimming took 3 bases from V and 0 from J, leaving 9 bases between them. Germline CDR1 MNHNS, CDR2 SASEGT.

This chain connects TRBV10-3 to TRBJ1-1; 8 bases are a match to TRBD1. This CDR3 has 14 amino acids. Germline CDR1 reads ENHRY; CDR2 reads SYGVKD. V gave up 6 bases and J gave up 4 bases; unmatched junction bases: 7. The CDR3 sequence: CAIRGQGITTEAFF. In DNA form, the CDR3 reads TGTGCCATCAGAGGACAGGGAATCACCACTGAAGCTTTCTTT.

The rearrangement links TRBV20-1 to TRBJ1-1; D is ambiguous. The length of the CDR3 is 11 residues. From germline, CDR1 is DFQATT and CDR2 SNEGSKA (reference sequence). Deletions cut 3 bases from V and 7 bases from J, with 9 bases between. Written as DNA, the CDR3 is TGCAGTGCTAGCCGGGGTTATGAAGCTTTCTTT. It is translated as CSASRGYEAFF.

The chain uses TRBV28 and TRBJ1-5; D is unresolved. This CDR3 region has 12 residues. V was pared by 8 bases and J by 6 bases, with 11 bases between. Germline V gene lookup returns CDR1 MDHEN and CDR2 SYDVKM. The CDR3 DNA reads as TGTGCCAGCGTAAGCCCGGGTCAGCCCCAGCATTTT. Its protein product is CASVSPGQPQHF.

The V gene is TRBV27, the J gene TRBJ1-1; D gene ambiguous. V shed 8 bases and J shed 5 bases, with 15 bases lying between them. Per the germline V gene, CDR1 is MNHEY and CDR2 is SMNVEV (reference sequence). There are 13 residues in the CDR3. The CDR3 coding sequence is TGTGCCAGCCACCGAAACGGCGGGACTGAAGCTTTCTTT. Protein: CASHRNGGTEAFF.

This chain connects TRBV19 to TRBJ1-1; D is uncertain. This CDR3 has 13 residues. V was shortened by 4 bases and J by 4 bases, with 10 bases between the two germline ends. CDR1 LNHDA and CDR2 SQIVND come from the germline V gene (reference sequence). The CDR3 protein is CASSRKGSTEAFF. The CDR3 region has the DNA TGTGCCAGTAGTAGGAAAGGGAGCACTGAAGCTTTCTTT.

The chain recombines TRBV19 with TRBJ1-1; 8 bases are shared with TRBD1. From germline, CDR1 is LNHDA and CDR2 SQIVND (reference sequence). J gave up 6 bases and V 5 bases, and 5 bases lay outside the gene matches. There are 13 residues in the CDR3. CDR3 sequence (DNA): TGTGCCAGTAGTCTCCGGACAGGGCCTGAAGCTTTCTTT. Protein sequence: CASSLRTGPEAFF.

The CDR3 sequence: CAISGSPQGSSYEQYF. In nucleotides, the CDR3 is TGTGCCATCAGTGGGTCCCCACAGGGGAGCTCCTACGAGCAGTACTTC. The rearrangement uses TRBV10-3 and TRBJ2-7; 7 bases match TRBD1. The J segment lost 0 bases and the V segment lost 4 bases, leaving 9 bases of the junction unmatched. Germline V gene data show CDR1 as ENHRY and CDR2 as SYGVKD. The CDR3 loop spans 16 amino acids.

For the CDR3, the DNA is TGTGCCAGCAGCTCCAGGACAGCGACCTACGAGCAGTACTTC. Translated: CASSSRTATYEQYF. The rearrangement links TRBV7-8 to TRBJ2-7, with D tentatively TRBD1 (6 bases). The CDR3 is 14 amino acids. CDR1 and CDR2 from the germline V gene are SGHVS and FQNEAQ. Trimming pared 4 bases from V and 2 bases from J, leaving 12 bases between.

This chain joins TRBV5-5 and TRBJ2-1, with 12 nucleotides matching TRBD2. CDR1 is SGHKS, CDR2 YYEKEE, per germline (reference sequence). The CDR3 consists of 16 residues. After removal of 1 base from V and 9 bases from J, the junction contained 8 bases not matched to a gene. The CDR3 nucleotides read TGTGCCAGCAGCTTGTGGCTAGCGGGGGGGCTCGGTGAGCAGTTCTTC. This gives the protein CASSLWLAGGLGEQFF.

The chain is built from TRBV29-1 and TRBJ1-2; a possible D gene is TRBD1 (5 bases). This CDR3 comprises 12 residues. V shed 5 bases and J shed 4 bases, with 11 bases lying between them. Germline V gene data show CDR1 as SQVTM and CDR2 as ANQGSEA. CDR3 sequence reads: CSVTGTFYGYTF. As DNA, the CDR3 is TGCAGCGTTACCGGGACCTTCTATGGCTACACCTTC. The variable domain in full, completed from reference TRBV29-1 and TRBJ1-2, reads SAVISQKPSRDICQRGTSLTIQCQVDSQVTMMFWYRQQPGQSLTLIATANQGSEATYESGFVIDKFPISRPNLTFSTLTVSNMSPEDSSIYLCSVTGTFYGYTFGSGTRLTVV.

The chain joins TRBV6-1 to TRBJ1-2, with D possibly TRBD1 on 5 matching bases. The CDR3 has 13 amino acids. Looked up from germline, CDR1 is MNHNS and CDR2 is SASEGT. V shed 2 bases and J shed 7 bases, with 11 bases lying between them. CDR3 region: CASSESTGGGYTF. Written as DNA, the CDR3 is TGTGCCAGCAGTGAAAGTACGGGGGGTGGCTACACCTTC.

As for this clone: One end of the junction does not line up with germline, which may come from a read error. The chain recombines TRBV7-7 with TRBJ2-5; no reliable D call. The CDR3 is 17 residues long. Germline CDR1 reads SSHAT; CDR2 reads FNYEAQ (reference sequence). The DNA for the CDR3 is TGTGCTAGCAGCTTAGGAAGGGTGATCCGGCCCCAAGAGACCCAGTACTTC. This gives the protein CASSLGRVIRPQETQYF.

The V gene is TRBV6-5, the J gene TRBJ2-3; 8 nucleotides match TRBD1. The CDR3 is made up of 15 amino acids. With V trimmed by 10 bases and J by 0 bases, 9 bases remained unmatched. Germline assignment: CDR1 MNHEY and CDR2 SVGAGI. CDR3 sequence reads: CATRTGGTSTDTQYF. CDR3 DNA sequence: TGTGCCACCCGAACAGGGGGGACTAGCACAGATACGCAGTATTTT.

This clone was seen only once. The chain uses TRBV15 and TRBJ1-4; D is unclear. Germline V gives CDR1 LNHNV, CDR2 YYDKDF (reference sequence). The CDR3 runs 15 residues. Trimming took off 0 bases at V and 7 bases at J, with 12 bases between the two ends. In nucleotides, the CDR3 is TGTGCCACCAGCAGAGATCGGTTGGCGGCTGAAAAACTGTTTTTT. It is translated as CATSRDRLAAEKLFF.